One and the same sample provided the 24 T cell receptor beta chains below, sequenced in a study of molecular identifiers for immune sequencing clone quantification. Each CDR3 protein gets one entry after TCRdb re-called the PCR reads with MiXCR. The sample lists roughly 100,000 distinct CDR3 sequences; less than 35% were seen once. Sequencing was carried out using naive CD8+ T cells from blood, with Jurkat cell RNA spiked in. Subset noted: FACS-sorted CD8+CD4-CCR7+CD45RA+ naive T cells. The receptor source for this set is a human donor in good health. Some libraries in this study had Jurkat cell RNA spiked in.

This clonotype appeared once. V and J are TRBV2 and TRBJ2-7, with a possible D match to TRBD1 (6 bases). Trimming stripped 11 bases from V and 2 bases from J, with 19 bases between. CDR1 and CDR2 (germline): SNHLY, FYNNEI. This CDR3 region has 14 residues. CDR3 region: CASHPGTFAYEQYF. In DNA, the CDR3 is TGTGCCTCCCACCCCGGGACATTCGCCTACGAGCAGTACTTC.

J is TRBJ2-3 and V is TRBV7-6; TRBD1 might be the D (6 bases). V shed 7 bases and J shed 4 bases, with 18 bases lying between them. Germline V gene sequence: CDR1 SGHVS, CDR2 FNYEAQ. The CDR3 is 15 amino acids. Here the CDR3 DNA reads TGTGCCAGCACCCGGAACAGGGCTATAGCAGATACGCAGTATTTT. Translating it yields CASTRNRAIADTQYF.

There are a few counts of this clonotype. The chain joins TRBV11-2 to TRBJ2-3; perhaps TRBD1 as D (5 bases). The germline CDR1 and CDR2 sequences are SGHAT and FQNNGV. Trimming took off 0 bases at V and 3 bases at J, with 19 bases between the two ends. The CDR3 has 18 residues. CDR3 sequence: CASSLDTGLLFGTDTQYF. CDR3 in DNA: TGTGCCAGCAGCTTAGATACAGGTTTATTATTCGGGACAGATACGCAGTATTTT.

The CDR3 bases are TGTGCCAGCAGTTTGGGACCGCGAGGGGAGCCCCAGTACTTC. It is translated as CASSLGPRGEPQYF. The rearrangement joins TRBV27 to TRBJ2-5; D is possibly TRBD1 or TRBD2 (5 bases each). Trimming left V 3 bases short and J 9 bases short, with 17 bases between. The CDR3 loop spans 14 amino acids. The germline V gene encodes CDR1 MNHEY and CDR2 SMNVEV (reference sequence).

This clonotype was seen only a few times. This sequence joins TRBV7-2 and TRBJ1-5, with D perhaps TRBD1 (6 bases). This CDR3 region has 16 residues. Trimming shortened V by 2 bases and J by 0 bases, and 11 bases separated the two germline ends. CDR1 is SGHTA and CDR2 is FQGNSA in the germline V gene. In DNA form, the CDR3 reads TGTGCCAGCAGCTTATGGGGGACAAATAGCAATCAGCCCCAGCATTTT. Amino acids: CASSLWGTNSNQPQHF.

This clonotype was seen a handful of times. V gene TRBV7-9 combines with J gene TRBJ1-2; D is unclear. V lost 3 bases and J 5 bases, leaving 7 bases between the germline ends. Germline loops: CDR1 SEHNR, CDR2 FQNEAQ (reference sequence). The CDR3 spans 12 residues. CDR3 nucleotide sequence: TGTGCCAGCAGCTTGTCGTTTTATGGCTACACCTTC. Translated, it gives CASSLSFYGYTF.

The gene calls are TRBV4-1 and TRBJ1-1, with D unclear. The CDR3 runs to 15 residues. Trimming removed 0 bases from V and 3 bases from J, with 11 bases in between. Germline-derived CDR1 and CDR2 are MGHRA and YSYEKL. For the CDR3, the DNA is TGCGCCAGCAGCCAAGATATTAGGTCGGACACTGAAGCTTTCTTT. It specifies CASSQDIRSDTEAFF.

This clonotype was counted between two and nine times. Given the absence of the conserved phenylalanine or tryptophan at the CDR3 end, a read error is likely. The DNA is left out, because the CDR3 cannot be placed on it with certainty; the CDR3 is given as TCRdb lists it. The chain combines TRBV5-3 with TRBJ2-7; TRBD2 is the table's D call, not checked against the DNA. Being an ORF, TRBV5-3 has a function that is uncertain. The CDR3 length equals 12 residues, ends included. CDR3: CASSLDGSSGDL.

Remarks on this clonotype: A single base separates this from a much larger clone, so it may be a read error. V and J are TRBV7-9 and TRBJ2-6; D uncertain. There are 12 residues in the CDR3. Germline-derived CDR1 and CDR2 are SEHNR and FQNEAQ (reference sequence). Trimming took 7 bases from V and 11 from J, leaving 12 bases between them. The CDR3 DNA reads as TGTGCCAGCAAAAACTTCGCCTACGTCCTGACTTTC. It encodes CASKNFAYVLTF.

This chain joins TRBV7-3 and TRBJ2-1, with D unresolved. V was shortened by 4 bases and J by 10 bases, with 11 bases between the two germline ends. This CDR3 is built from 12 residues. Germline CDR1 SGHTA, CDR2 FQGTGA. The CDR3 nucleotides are TGTGCCAGCAGCTCAGACGACATCGAGCAGTTCTTC. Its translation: CASSSDDIEQFF. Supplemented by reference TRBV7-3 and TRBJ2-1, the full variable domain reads GAGVSQTPSNKVTEKGKYVELRCDPISGHTALYWYRQSLGQGPEFLIYFQGTGAADDSGLPNDRFFAVRPEGSVSTLKIQRTERGDSAVYLCASSSDDIEQFFGPGTRLTVL.

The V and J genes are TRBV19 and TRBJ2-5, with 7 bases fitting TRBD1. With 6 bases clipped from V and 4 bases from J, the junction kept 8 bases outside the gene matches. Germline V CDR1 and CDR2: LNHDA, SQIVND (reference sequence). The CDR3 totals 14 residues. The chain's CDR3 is CASREQGYRETQYF. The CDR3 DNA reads TGTGCCAGTAGAGAACAGGGGTATCGAGAGACCCAGTACTTC.

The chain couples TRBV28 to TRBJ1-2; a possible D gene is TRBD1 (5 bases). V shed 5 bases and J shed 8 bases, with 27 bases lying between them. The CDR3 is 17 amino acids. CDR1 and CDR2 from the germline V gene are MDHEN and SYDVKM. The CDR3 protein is CASSQIWGRGPLSGYTF. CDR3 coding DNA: TGTGCCAGCAGTCAAATATGGGGCCGTGGGCCCCTGAGCGGCTACACCTTC.

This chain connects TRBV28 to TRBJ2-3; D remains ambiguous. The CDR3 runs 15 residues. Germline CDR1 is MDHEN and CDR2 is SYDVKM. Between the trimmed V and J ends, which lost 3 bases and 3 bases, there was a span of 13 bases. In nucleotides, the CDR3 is TGTGCCAGCAGTTTTAGAGAATTCGAAACAGATACGCAGTATTTT. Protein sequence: CASSFREFETDTQYF. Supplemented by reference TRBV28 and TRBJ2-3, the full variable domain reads DVKVTQSSRYLVKRTGEKVFLECVQDMDHENMFWYRQDPGLGLRLIYFSYDVKMKEKGDIPEGYSVSREKKERFSLILESASTNQTSMYLCASSFREFETDTQYFGPGTRLTVL.

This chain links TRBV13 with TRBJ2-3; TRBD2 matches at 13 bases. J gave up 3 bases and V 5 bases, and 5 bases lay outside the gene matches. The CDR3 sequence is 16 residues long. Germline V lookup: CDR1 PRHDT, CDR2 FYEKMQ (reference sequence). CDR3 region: CASSTGTSGTTDTQYF. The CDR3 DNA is TGTGCCAGCAGCACCGGGACTAGCGGGACTACAGATACGCAGTATTTT.

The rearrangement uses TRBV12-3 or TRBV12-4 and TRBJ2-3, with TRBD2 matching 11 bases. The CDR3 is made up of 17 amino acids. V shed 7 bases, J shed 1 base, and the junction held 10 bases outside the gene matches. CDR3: CASNGVAGGLGTDTQYF. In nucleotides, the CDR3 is TGTGCCAGCAACGGCGTAGCGGGAGGGCTGGGCACAGATACGCAGTATTTT.

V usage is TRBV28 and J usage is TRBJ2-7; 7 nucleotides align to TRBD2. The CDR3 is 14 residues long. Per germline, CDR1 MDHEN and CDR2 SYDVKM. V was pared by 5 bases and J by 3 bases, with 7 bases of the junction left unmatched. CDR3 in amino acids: CASSAQTSRYEQYF. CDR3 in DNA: TGTGCCAGCAGTGCCCAGACTAGCCGCTACGAGCAGTACTTC.

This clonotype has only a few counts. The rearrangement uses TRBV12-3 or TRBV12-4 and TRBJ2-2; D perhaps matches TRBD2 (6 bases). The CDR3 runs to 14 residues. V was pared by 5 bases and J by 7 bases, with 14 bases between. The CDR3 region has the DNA TGTGCCAGCAGTCCCGGGGGTAGCGTCGGGGAGCTGTTTTTT. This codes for CASSPGGSVGELFF.

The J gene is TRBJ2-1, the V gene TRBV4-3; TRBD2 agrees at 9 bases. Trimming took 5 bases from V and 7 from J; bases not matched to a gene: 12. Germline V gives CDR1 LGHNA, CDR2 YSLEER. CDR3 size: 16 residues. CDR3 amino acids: CASSAPPAGGPNEQFF. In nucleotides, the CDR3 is TGCGCCAGCAGCGCCCCCCCCGCGGGAGGGCCTAATGAGCAGTTCTTC.

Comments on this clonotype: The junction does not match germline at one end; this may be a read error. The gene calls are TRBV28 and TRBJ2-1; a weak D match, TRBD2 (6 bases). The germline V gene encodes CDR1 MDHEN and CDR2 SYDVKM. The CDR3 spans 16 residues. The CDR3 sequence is CAGRPLAPSSFNEQFF. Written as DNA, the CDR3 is TGTGCCGGCAGACCTCTAGCGCCTAGCTCCTTCAATGAGCAGTTCTTC. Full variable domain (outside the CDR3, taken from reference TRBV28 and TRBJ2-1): DVKVTQSSRYLVKRTGEKVFLECVQDMDHENMFWYRQDPGLGLRLIYFSYDVKMKEKGDIPEGYSVSREKKERFSLILESASTNQTSMYLCAGRPLAPSSFNEQFFGPGTRLTVL.

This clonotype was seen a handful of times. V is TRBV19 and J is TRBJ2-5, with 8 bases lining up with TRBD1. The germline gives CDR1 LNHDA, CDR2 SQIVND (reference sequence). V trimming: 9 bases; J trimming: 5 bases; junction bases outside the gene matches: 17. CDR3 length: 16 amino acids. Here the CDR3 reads CASATAPGTGWETQYF. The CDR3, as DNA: TGTGCCAGCGCCACAGCGCCTGGGACAGGCTGGGAGACCCAGTACTTC.

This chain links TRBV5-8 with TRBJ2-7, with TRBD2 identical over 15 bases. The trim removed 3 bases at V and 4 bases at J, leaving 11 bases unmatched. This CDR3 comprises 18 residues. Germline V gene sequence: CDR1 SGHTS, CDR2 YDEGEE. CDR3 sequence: CASSSRGTSGRLSYEQYF. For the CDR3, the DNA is TGTGCCAGCAGCTCAAGGGGGACTAGCGGGAGGCTGTCTTACGAGCAGTACTTC.

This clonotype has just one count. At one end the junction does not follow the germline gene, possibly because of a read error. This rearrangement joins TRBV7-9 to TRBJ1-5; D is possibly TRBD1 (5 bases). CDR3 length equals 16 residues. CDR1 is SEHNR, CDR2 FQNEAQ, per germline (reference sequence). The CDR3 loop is CASSPTGTPADQPQQF. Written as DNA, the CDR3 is TGTGCCAGCAGCCCCACCGGGACCCCGGCGGATCAGCCCCAGCAATTT.

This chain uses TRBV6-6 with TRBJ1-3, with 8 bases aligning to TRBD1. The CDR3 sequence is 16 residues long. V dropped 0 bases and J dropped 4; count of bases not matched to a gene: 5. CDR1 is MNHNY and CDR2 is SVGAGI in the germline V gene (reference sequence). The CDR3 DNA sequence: TGTGCCAGCAGTTACTCTCCAGGGGGCTACGGAAACACCATATATTTT. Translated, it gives CASSYSPGGYGNTIYF.

The CDR3 DNA reads TGTGCCAGTAGTATAGGGCTAACAAACGGAGAGCAGTACTTC. Translating gives CASSIGLTNGEQYF. The J gene is TRBJ2-7, the V gene TRBV19; D call uncertain. The CDR3 is made up of 14 amino acids. With 1 base removed from V and 7 bases from J, the gap between germline ends came to 14 bases. The germline gives CDR1 LNHDA, CDR2 SQIVND (reference sequence).